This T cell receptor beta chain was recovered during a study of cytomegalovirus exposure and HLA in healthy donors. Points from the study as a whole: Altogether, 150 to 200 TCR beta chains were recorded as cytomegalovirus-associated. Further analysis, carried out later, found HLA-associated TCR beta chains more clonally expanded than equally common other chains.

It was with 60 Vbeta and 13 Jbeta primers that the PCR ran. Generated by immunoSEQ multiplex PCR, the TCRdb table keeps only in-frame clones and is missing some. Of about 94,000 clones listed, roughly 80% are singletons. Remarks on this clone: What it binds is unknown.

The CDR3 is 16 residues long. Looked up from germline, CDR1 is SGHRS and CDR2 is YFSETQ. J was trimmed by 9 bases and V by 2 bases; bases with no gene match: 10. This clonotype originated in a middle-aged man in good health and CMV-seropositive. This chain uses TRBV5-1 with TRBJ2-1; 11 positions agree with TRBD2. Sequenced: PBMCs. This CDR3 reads CASSFGHSGGAFEQFF. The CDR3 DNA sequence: TGCGCCAGCAGCTTCGGTCATAGCGGGGGGGCCTTTGAGCAGTTCTTC.